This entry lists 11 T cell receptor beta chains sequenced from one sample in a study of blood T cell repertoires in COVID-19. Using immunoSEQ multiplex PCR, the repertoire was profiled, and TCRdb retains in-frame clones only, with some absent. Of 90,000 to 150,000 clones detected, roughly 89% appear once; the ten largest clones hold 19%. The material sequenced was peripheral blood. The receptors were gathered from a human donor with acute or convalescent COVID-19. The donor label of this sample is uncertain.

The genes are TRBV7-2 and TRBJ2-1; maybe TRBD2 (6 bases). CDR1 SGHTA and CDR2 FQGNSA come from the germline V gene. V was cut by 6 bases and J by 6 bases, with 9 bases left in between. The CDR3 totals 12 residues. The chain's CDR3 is CASSLRGNEQFF. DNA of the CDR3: TGTGCCAGCAGTTTGCGGGGCAATGAGCAGTTCTTC.

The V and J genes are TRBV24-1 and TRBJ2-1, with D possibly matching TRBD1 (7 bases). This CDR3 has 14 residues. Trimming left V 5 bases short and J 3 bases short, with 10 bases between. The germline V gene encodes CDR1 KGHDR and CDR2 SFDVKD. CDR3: CATSGGDSYNEQFF. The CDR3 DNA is TGTGCCACCAGTGGGGGGGACAGCTACAATGAGCAGTTCTTC.

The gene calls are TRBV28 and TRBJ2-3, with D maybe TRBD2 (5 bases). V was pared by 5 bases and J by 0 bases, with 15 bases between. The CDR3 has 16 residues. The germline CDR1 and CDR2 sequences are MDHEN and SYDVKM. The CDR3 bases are TGTGCCAGCAGTGACCCTAGGTGGACTAGCACAGATACGCAGTATTTT. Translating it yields CASSDPRWTSTDTQYF.

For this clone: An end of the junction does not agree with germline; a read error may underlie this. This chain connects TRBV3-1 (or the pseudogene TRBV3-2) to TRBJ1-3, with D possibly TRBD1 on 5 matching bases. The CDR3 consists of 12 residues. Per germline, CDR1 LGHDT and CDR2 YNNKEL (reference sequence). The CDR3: CASSRGGHTIYF. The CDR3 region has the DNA TGTGCCAGCAGCAGGGGTGGACACACCATATATTTT.

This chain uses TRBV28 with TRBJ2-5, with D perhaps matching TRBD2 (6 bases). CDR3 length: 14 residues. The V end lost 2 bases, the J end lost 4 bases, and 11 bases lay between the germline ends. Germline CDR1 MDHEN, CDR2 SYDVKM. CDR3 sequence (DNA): TGTGCCAGCAGTTTAGCCCTGGGAGGAGAGACCCAGTACTTC. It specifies CASSLALGGETQYF.

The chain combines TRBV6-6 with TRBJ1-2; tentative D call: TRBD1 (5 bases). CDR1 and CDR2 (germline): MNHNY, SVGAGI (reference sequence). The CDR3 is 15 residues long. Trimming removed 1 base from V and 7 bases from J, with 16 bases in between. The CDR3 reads CASSYYFKGLGGYTF. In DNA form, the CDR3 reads TGTGCCAGCAGTTACTATTTTAAGGGGTTGGGTGGCTACACCTTC.

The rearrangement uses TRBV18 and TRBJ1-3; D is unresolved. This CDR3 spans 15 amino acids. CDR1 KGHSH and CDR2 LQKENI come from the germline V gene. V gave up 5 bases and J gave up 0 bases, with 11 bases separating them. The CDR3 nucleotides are TGTGCCAGCTCAGAAAGACGGAGCTCTGGAAACACCATATATTTT. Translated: CASSERRSSGNTIYF.

The CDR3 loop reads CASSPRDSSGNTIYF. DNA of the CDR3: TGTGCCAGCAGTCCCCGGGACAGCTCTGGAAACACCATATATTTT. The genes are TRBV6-5 and TRBJ1-3, with TRBD1 matching 7 bases. V shed 5 bases, J shed 0 bases, and the junction held 4 bases outside the gene matches. The CDR3 is made up of 15 amino acids. Germline V gene lookup returns CDR1 MNHEY and CDR2 SVGAGI.

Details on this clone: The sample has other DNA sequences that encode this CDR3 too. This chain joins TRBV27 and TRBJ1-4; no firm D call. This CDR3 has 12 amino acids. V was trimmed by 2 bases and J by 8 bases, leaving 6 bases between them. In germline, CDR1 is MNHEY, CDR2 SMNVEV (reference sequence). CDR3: CASSLRGEKLFF. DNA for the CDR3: TGTGCCAGCAGTTTACGGGGAGAAAAACTGTTTTTT.

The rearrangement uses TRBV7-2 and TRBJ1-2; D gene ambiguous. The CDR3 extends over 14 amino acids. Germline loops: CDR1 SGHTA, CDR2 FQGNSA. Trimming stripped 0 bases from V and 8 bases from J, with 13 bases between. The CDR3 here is CASSLAVKPTGYTF. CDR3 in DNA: TGTGCCAGCAGCTTAGCGGTTAAACCGACAGGCTACACCTTC.

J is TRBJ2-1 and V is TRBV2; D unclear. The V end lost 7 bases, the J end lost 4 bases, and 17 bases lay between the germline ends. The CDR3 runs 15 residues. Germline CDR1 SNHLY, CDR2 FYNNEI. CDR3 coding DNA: TGTGCCAGCACGAGACTCTCAACTCGGTACAATGAGCAGTTCTTC. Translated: CASTRLSTRYNEQFF.